This is a list of T cell receptor beta chains from one sample in a study of tumor and adjacent non-tumor tissue in lung cancer. TCRdb reprocessed the multiplex PCR reads with MiXCR, giving one entry per CDR3 protein. The sample contains under 150,000 distinct CDR3 sequences, approximately 70% of which appear only once. The sample taken for sequencing was lung tumor tissue. These receptors came from a man aged 60 to 69 with small cell lung cancer. CDR3s include the opening cysteine and the closing phenylalanine or tryptophan. D genes are given only for firm matches. Clone size, where shown, is once, few, many, or a class for clones that have expanded.

CDR3 protein: CVSSLTTEGETQYF
CDR3 DNA: TGTGTCAGCAGCTTGACGACCGAGGGGGAGACCCAGTACTTC
J gene: TRBJ2-5
V gene: TRBV5-4
clone size: NA
D gene: NA

CDR3 protein: CASSIGREYSPIHF
CDR3 DNA: TGTGCCAGCAGTATCGGGAGAGAATATTCACCCATCCACTTT
J gene: TRBJ1-6
V gene: TRBV6-5
clone size: NA
D gene: NA

CDR3 protein: CASGQGAVGNQPQHF
CDR3 DNA: TGTGCCAGCGGACAGGGGGCGGTGGGCAATCAGCCCCAGCATTTT
J gene: TRBJ1-5
V gene: TRBV6-2/TRBV6-3
clone size: many
D gene: TRBD1

CDR3 protein: CASSLGQNNEQLF
CDR3 DNA: TGTGCCAGCAGCTTAGGGCAGAACAATGAACAGCTCTTC
J gene: TRBJ2-1
V gene: TRBV11-2
clone size: few
D gene: NA

CDR3 protein: CASAGAYTNQPQHF
CDR3 DNA: TGTGCCAGCGCAGGGGCTTATACCAATCAGCCCCAGCATTTT
J gene: TRBJ1-5
V gene: TRBV6-1
clone size: many
D gene: NA

CDR3 protein: CSSRLAGSTDMQYF
CDR3 DNA: TGCAGTTCTAGACTAGCGGGTAGCACAGATATGCAGTATTTT
J gene: TRBJ2-3
V gene: TRBV20-1
clone size: NA
D gene: TRBD2

CDR3 protein: CSARGEGEGDSPLHF
CDR3 DNA: TGCAGTGCTAGAGGGGAGGGGGAAGGTGATTCACCCCTCCACTTT
J gene: TRBJ1-6
V gene: TRBV20-1
clone size: many
D gene: NA

CDR3 protein: CASNQGGGNRSNEQFF
CDR3 DNA: TGTGCCAGCAACCAGGGGGGCGGGAATCGCTCCAATGAGCAGTTCTTC
J gene: TRBJ2-1
V gene: TRBV4-2
clone size: NA
D gene: NA

CDR3 protein: CSARASTGFYNSPLHF
CDR3 DNA: TGCAGTGCTAGAGCCTCTACAGGGTTCTATAATTCACCCCTCCACTTT
J gene: TRBJ1-6
V gene: TRBV20-1
clone size: many
D gene: NA

CDR3 protein: CASSLRTGFSNYNEQFF
CDR3 DNA: TGTGCCAGTAGCTTAAGGACCGGATTTAGCAACTACAATGAGCAGTTCTTC
J gene: TRBJ2-1
V gene: TRBV13
clone size: NA
D gene: NA

CDR3 protein: CSASTGFGYTF
CDR3 DNA: TGCAGTGCTAGTACAGGGTTCGGCTACACCTTC
J gene: TRBJ1-2
V gene: TRBV20-1
clone size: medium-sized
D gene: NA

CDR3 protein: CASRLNSYEQYF
CDR3 DNA: TGTGCCAGCAGATTAAACTCCTACGAGCAGTACTTC
J gene: TRBJ2-7
V gene: TRBV28
clone size: few
D gene: NA

CDR3 protein: CASSLATLSYNEQFF
CDR3 DNA: TGCGCCAGCAGCTTGGCGACCCTATCCTACAATGAGCAGTTCTTC
J gene: TRBJ2-1
V gene: TRBV5-1
clone size: few
D gene: NA

CDR3 protein: CASSRDGGGGLTEAFF
CDR3 DNA: TGCGCCAGCAGCCGGGACGGGGGAGGTGGACTCACTGAAGCTTTCTTT
J gene: TRBJ1-1
V gene: TRBV5-1
clone size: NA
D gene: NA

CDR3 protein: CASSWDRGLTSTF
CDR3 DNA: TGTGCCAGCTCTTGGGACCGAGGGTTAACTTCCACCTTC
J gene: TRBJ1-2
V gene: TRBV28
clone size: NA
D gene: NA

CDR3 protein: CATASTAGTTTETQYF
CDR3 DNA: TGTGCCACCGCCAGTACAGCCGGGACGACCACGGAGACCCAGTACTTC
J gene: TRBJ2-5
V gene: TRBV6-5
clone size: NA
D gene: NA

CDR3 protein: CSAIGTGAYSGYGYTF
CDR3 DNA: TGCAGTGCTATTGGGACAGGGGCATACTCTGGCTATGGTTACACCTTC
J gene: TRBJ1-2
V gene: TRBV20-1
clone size: NA
D gene: TRBD1

CDR3 protein: CAISHSGSRCTGELFF
CDR3 DNA: TGTGCCATCAGTCATAGCGGGAGTAGATGCACCGGGGAGCTGTTTTTT
J gene: TRBJ2-2
V gene: TRBV10-3
clone size: NA
D gene: TRBD2

CDR3 protein: CVSSLGGNGATNEQFF
CDR3 DNA: TGTGTCAGCAGCCTAGGCGGAAATGGAGCCACCAATGAGCAGTTCTTC
J gene: TRBJ2-1
V gene: TRBV4-1
clone size: once
D gene: NA

CDR3 protein: CAWTPAIENTEAFF
CDR3 DNA: TGTGCCTGGACCCCAGCGATCGAAAACACTGAAGCTTTCTTT
J gene: TRBJ1-1
V gene: TRBV30
clone size: NA
D gene: NA